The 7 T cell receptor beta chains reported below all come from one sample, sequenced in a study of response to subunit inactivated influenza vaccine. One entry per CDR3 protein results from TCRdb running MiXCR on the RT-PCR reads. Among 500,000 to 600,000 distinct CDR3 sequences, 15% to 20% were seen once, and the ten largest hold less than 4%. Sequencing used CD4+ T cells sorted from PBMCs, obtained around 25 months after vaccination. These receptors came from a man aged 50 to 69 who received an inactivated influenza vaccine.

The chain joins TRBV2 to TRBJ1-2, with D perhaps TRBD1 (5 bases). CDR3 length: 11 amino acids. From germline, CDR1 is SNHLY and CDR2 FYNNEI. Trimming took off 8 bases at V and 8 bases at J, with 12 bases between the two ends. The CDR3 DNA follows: TGTGCCAGCCACGGGGGGTCAGGCTACACCTTC. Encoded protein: CASHGGSGYTF.

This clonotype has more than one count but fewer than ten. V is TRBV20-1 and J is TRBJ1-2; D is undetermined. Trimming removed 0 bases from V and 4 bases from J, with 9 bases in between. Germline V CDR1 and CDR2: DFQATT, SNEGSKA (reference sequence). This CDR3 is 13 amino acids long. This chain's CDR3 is CSARDRRTYGYTF. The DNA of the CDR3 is TGCAGTGCTAGAGACCGACGAACCTATGGCTACACCTTC.

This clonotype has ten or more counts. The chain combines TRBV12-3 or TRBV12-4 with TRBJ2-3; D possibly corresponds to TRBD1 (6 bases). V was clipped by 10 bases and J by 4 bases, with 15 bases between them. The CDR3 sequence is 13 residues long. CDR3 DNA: TGTGCCATCACCAGGGGTGGGGCAGATACGCAGTATTTT. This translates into CAITRGGADTQYF.

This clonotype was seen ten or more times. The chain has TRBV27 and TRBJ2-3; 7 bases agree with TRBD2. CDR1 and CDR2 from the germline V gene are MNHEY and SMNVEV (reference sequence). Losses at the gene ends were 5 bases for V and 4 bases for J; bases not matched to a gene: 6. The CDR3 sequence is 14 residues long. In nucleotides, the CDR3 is TGTGCCAGCAGTCGGCGGGGAGGGGCAGATACGCAGTATTTT. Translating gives CASSRRGGADTQYF.

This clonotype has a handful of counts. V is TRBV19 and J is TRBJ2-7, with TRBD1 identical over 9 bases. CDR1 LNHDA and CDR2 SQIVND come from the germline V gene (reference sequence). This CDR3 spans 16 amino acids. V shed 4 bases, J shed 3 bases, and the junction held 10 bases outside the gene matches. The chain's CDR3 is CASSTLPGQGDYEQYF. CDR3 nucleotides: TGTGCCAGTAGTACTCTACCGGGACAGGGAGACTACGAGCAGTACTTC.

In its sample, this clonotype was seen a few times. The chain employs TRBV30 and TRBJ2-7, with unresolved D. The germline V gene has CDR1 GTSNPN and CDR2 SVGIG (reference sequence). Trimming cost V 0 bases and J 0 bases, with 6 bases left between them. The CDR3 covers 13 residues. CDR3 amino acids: CAWSVQASYEQYF. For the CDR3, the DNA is TGTGCCTGGAGTGTGCAGGCCTCCTACGAGCAGTACTTC.

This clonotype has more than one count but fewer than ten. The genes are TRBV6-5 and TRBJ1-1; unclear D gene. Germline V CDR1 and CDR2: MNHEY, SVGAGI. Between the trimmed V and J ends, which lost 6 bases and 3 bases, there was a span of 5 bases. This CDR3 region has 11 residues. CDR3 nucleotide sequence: TGTGCCAGCAGGGGATACACTGAAGCTTTCTTT. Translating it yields CASRGYTEAFF.